This T cell receptor beta chain is drawn from a study of response to subunit inactivated influenza vaccine. TCRdb passed the RT-PCR reads through MiXCR, listing each CDR3 protein once. The sample holds about half a million distinct CDR3 sequences; 6% to 9% are singletons and the top ten take about an eighth. The CDR3 has 15 amino acids. V lost 2 bases and J lost 2, with 12 bases in between. Per germline, CDR1 SGDLS and CDR2 YYNGEE. This clonotype was seen only a few times. The chain combines TRBV9 with TRBJ2-3; no reliable D call. The receptor comes from a man aged 50 to 69 who received an inactivated influenza vaccine. Sequences were derived from PBMCs from blood, sampled about 23 months after vaccination. The CDR3 DNA is TGTGCCAGCAGCGTCGAGCACCTTAACACAGATACGCAGTATTTT. Translated, it gives CASSVEHLNTDTQYF.